What follows is one T cell receptor beta chain and its context. In the study's own analysis: Reference gene primer amplification gave estimated nucleated cell counts. Some clones are missing from TCRdb's copy, which holds only in-frame ones; the method was immunoSEQ multiplex PCR. V, J and clone size reflect that table, while D and trimming were determined from the DNA. The sample carries hundreds of thousands of clones, nearly 90% recorded once. V shed 4 bases and J 5 bases; nucleotides not matched to a gene: 4. In germline, CDR1 is MNHNY, CDR2 SVGAGI (reference sequence). There are 15 residues in the CDR3. This sample is drawn from a study of blood T cell repertoires in COVID-19. About the research overall: Spain, Italy and the United States supplied samples that represented acute and convalescent COVID-19. PBMCs, B-cell-depleted T cells, or T cells provided the cDNA or gDNA that made up the material.

Seattle-derived patients entered the study during active infection and were followed longitudinally. Input material: peripheral blood. This sequence joins TRBV6-6 and TRBJ1-6; 8 positions agree with TRBD1. The TCR was taken from a woman younger than 45 with COVID-19, enrolled during active disease. CDR3 region: CASSWGQVDNSPLHF. The CDR3 DNA reads TGTGCCAGCAGTTGGGGACAGGTTGATAATTCACCCCTCCACTTT.